The 8 T cell receptor beta chains presented below share a single source sample, sequenced in a study of shared clonotypes between healthy human individuals. Produced via immunoSEQ multiplex PCR; TCRdb's table is partial and in-frame only. The sample yields 490,000 or so clones, 75% to 85% seen once. Sequenced: PBMCs. The receptors come from a woman aged 40 to 50 in good health. Some clones in this sample may be carry-over from other donors' samples.

The chain uses TRBV27 and TRBJ1-4; D gene ambiguous. Trimming cost V 3 bases and J 3 bases, with 14 bases left between them. Per germline, CDR1 MNHEY and CDR2 SMNVEV (reference sequence). There are 16 residues in the CDR3. The CDR3 region is CASSFSLGGANEKLFF. In nucleotides, the CDR3 is TGTGCCAGCAGTTTTAGTCTCGGCGGCGCTAATGAAAAACTGTTTTTT. Filled out from reference TRBV27 and TRBJ1-4, the complete variable domain reads EAQVTQNPRYLITVTGKKLTVTCSQNMNHEYMSWYRQDPGLGLRQIYYSMNVEVTDKGDVPEGYKVSRKEKRNFPLILESPSPNQTSLYFCASSFSLGGANEKLFFGSGTQLSVL.

This chain links TRBV5-1 with TRBJ2-5; D is possibly TRBD1 or TRBD2 (5 bases each). Germline V gives CDR1 SGHRS, CDR2 YFSETQ. The CDR3 consists of 20 residues. The V gene lost 0 bases and the J gene lost 6 bases, with 30 bases spanning the gap. This CDR3 reads CASSLGRWFFRDPPLKTQYF. The CDR3 nucleotides read TGCGCCAGCAGCTTGGGACGGTGGTTTTTCCGGGACCCCCCGTTGAAGACCCAGTACTTC.

The chain has TRBV28 and TRBJ1-4; D remains unclear. The CDR3 spans 15 residues. Germline-derived CDR1 and CDR2 are MDHEN and SYDVKM. The ends were cut back, 3 bases at V and 5 bases at J, with 13 bases in the middle. CDR3 in amino acids: CASSFGGNENEKLFF. The CDR3, as DNA: TGTGCCAGCAGTTTTGGAGGGAATGAAAATGAAAAACTGTTTTTT.

This clone was seen more than once but under ten times. The rearrangement links TRBV28 to TRBJ1-5, with a tentative D call TRBD1 (5 bases). CDR3 length: 14 residues. Trimming took 5 bases from V and 6 from J, leaving 14 bases between them. Germline V gives CDR1 MDHEN, CDR2 SYDVKM. Written as DNA, the CDR3 is TGTGCCAGCAGTCTCATCACAAGGGGTCAGCCCCAGCATTTT. Protein: CASSLITRGQPQHF.

The V gene is TRBV7-2, the J gene TRBJ1-2; 10 nucleotides line up with TRBD1. V lost 6 bases, J lost 8 bases, and 12 bases stayed unmatched. Germline CDR1 reads SGHTA; CDR2 reads FQGNSA. This CDR3 comprises 15 residues. The CDR3 spells CASSSGRDRGSGYTF. The DNA for the CDR3 is TGTGCCAGCAGTTCCGGCCGGGACAGGGGATCCGGCTACACCTTC.

V usage is TRBV15 and J usage is TRBJ2-1, with D perhaps TRBD1 (5 bases). The ends were cut back, 9 bases at V and 9 bases at J, with 6 bases in the middle. The CDR3 has 9 residues. From germline, CDR1 is LNHNV and CDR2 YYDKDF (reference sequence). The CDR3 sequence: CATGVEQFF. The CDR3 region has the DNA TGTGCCACAGGGGTTGAGCAGTTCTTC.

This clone was observed at least ten times. The same CDR3 is also encoded by other DNA sequences in this sample. The gene calls are TRBV10-1 and TRBJ1-1; no reliable D call. Germline V gene data show CDR1 as WNHNN and CDR2 as SYGVQD (reference sequence). V lost 8 bases and J 1 base, leaving 8 bases between the germline ends. The CDR3 is 12 amino acids. CDR3 residues: CASGNGNTEAFF. The CDR3 DNA sequence: TGCGCCAGCGGGAACGGGAACACTGAAGCTTTCTTT.

There are many counts of this clone. The gene calls are TRBV7-2 and TRBJ2-5; 9 bases match TRBD1. Germline loops: CDR1 SGHTA, CDR2 FQGNSA. The CDR3 totals 15 residues. With V trimmed by 1 base and J by 2 bases, 2 bases remained unmatched. CDR3 in amino acids: CASSLGGTGQETQYF. For the CDR3, the DNA is TGTGCCAGCAGCTTAGGGGGGACAGGGCAAGAGACCCAGTACTTC. Looking up the rest from reference TRBV7-2 and TRBJ2-5 gives the full variable domain: GAGVSQSPSNKVTEKGKDVELRCDPISGHTALYWYRQSLGQGLEFLIYFQGNSAPDKSGLPSDRFSAERTGGSVSTLTIQRTQQEDSAVYLCASSLGGTGQETQYFGPGTRLLVL.